This record looks at one T cell receptor beta chain sequence and its context. What it binds is unknown. The sample is drawn from a study of T-cell memory formation after mild COVID-19. Study results and limitations: Mainly CM and EM harbored the contracting CD4+ clones; mainly EMRA harbored the CD8+ ones.

From the 5' RACE reads, TCRdb called clonotypes with MiXCR, one entry per CDR3 protein. The sample has about 340,000 distinct CDR3 sequences; approximately 15% are singletons. The CDR3 runs to 13 residues. Trimming cost V 0 bases and J 6 bases, with 9 bases left between them. The germline gives CDR1 SGHDT, CDR2 YYEEEE. Material for sequencing was PBMCs or a T cell subset sorted from them (not recorded which). This clonotype was sampled from a man between 18 and 35 years old who had mild COVID-19 (a few samples of this study predate the infection). Cell type and time point are not known. The genes are TRBV5-6 and TRBJ1-2, with a tentative D call TRBD1 (5 bases). As DNA, the CDR3 is TGTGCCAGCAGCTTGGCAGGGCGGGATGGCTACACCTTC. Its translation is CASSLAGRDGYTF.